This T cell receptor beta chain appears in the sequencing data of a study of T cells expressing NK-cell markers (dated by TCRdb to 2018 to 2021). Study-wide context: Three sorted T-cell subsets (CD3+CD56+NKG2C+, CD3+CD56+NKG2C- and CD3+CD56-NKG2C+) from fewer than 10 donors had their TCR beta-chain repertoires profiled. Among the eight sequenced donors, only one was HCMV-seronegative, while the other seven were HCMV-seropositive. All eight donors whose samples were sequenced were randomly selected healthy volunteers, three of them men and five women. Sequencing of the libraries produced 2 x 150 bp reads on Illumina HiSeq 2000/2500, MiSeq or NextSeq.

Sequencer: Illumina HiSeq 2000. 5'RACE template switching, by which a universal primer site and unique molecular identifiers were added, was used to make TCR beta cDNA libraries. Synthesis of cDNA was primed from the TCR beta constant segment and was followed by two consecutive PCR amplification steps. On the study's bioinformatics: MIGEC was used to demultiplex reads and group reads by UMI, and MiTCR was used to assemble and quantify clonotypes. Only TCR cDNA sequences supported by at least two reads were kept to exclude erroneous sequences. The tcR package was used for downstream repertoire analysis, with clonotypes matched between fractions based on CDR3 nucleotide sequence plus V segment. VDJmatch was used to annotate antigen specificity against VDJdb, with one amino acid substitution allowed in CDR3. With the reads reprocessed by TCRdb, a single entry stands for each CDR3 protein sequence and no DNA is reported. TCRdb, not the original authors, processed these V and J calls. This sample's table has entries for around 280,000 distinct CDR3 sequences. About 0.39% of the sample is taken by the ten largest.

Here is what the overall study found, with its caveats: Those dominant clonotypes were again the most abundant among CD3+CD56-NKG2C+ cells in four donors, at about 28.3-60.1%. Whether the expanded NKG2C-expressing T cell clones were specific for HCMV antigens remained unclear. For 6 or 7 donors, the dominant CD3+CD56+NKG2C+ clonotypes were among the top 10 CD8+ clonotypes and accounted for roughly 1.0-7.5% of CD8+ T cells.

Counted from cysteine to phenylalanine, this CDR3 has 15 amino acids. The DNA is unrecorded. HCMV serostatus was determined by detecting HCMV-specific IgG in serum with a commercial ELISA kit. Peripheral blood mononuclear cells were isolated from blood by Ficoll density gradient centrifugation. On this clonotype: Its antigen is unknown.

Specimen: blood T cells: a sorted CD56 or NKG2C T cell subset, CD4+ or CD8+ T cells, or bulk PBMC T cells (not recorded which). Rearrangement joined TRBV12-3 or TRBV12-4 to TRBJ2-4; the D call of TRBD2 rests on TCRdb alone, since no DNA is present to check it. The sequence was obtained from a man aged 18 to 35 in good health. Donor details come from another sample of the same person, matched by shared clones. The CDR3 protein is CASSLRTSGSWIQYF.